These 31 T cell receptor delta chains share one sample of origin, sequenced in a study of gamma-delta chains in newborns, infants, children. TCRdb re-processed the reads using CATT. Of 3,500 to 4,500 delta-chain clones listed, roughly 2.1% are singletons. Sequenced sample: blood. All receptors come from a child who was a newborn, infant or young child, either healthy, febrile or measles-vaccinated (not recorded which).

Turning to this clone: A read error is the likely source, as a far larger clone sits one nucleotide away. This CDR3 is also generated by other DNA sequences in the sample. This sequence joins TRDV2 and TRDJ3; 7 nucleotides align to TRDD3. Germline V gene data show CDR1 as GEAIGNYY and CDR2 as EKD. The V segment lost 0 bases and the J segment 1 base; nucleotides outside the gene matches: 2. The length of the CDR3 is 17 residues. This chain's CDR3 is CACDTWGSSWDTRQMFF. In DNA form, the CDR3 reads TGTGCCTGTGACACCTGGGGGAGTTCCTGGGACACCCGACAGATGTTTTTC.

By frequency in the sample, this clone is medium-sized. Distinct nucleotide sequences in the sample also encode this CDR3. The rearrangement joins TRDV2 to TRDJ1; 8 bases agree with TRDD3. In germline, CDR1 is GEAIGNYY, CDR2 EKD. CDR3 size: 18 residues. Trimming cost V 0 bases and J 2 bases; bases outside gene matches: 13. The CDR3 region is CACDTVSTGGQRTDKLIF. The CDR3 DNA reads TGTGCCTGTGACACCGTCAGTACTGGGGGTCAGAGGACCGATAAACTCATCTTT.

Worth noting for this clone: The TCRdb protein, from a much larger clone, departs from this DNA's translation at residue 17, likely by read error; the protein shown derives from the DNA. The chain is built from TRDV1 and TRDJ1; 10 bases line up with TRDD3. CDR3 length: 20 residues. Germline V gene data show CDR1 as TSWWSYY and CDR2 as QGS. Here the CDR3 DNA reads TGTGCTCTTGGGGAACTAGGATGCAACGGTCTGGGGGATAAGACCGATGAACTCATCTTT. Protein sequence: CALGELGCNGLGDKTDELIF.

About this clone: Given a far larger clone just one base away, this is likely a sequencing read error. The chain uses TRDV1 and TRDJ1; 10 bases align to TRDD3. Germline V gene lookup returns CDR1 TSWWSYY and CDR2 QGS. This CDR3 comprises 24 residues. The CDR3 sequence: CAPGELRLPTPTRGIREYTDKLIF. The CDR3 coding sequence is TGTGCTCCTGGGGAATTGAGGCTTCCGACTCCTACCCGGGGGATACGGGAGTACACCGATAAACTCATCTTT.

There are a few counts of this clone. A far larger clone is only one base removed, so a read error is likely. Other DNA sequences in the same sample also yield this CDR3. The CDR3 coding sequence is TGCGCTCTTGGGGATCGCTCTTCCTACAGGTTGGGGGATACCGATAAACTCATCTTT. Translated, it gives CALGDRSSYRLGDTDKLIF. The chain couples TRDV1 to TRDJ1; D may match TRDD2 or TRDD3 (8 bases each). This CDR3 is built from 19 residues. From germline, CDR1 is TSWWSYY and CDR2 QGS.

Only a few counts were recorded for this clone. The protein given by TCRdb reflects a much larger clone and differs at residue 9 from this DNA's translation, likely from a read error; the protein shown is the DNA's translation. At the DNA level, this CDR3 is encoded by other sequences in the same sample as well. The CDR3 DNA is TGTGCAGCAAGCGCGGTTTCCCACATGCTGGGGGATACGCGTCGGTCCGATAAACTCATCTTT. Translating it yields CAASAVSHMLGDTRRSDKLIF. This sequence joins TRAV29/DV5 and TRDJ1; 12 nucleotides agree with TRDD3. V lost 0 bases and J lost 3; bases outside the gene matches: 21. The CDR3 spans 21 residues. Germline lookup yields CDR1 NSMFDY and CDR2 ISSIKDK.

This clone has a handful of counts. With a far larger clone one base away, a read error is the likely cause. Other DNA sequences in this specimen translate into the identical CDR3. The CDR3 loop is CACDTWGTDKLIF. CDR3 nucleotide sequence: TGTGCCTGTGACACCTGGGGGACCGATAAGCTCATCTTT. The rearrangement links TRDV2 to TRDJ1; 7 bases are a match to TRDD3. The CDR3 length is 13 residues. CDR1 is GEAIGNYY, CDR2 EKD, per germline.

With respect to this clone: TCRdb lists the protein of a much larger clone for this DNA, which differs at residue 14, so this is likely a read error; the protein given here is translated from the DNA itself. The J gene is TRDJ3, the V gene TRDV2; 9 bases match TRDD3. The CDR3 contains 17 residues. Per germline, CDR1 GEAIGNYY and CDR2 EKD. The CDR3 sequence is CACEYWGSSWDTRLMFF. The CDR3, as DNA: TGTGCCTGTGAATACTGGGGGAGCTCCTGGGACACCCGACTGATGTTTTTC.

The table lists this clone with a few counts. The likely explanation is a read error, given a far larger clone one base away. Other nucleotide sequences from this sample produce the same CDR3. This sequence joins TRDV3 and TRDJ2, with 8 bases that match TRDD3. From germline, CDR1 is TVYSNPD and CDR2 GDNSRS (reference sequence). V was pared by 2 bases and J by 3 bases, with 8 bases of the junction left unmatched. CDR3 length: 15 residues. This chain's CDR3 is CAFRTGGYVTAQLFF. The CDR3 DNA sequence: TGTGCCTTTCGTACTGGGGGGTACGTGACAGCACAACTCTTCTTT.

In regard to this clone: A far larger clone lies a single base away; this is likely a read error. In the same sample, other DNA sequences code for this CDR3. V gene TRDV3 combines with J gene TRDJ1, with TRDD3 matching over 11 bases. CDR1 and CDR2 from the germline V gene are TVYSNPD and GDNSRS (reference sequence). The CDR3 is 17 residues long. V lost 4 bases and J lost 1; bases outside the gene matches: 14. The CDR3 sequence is CASKVPTGGYATDKLIF. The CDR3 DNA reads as TGTGCCTCTAAAGTCCCTACTGGGGGATATGCCACCGATAAACTCATCTTT. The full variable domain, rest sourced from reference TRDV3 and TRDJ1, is CDKVTQSSPDQTVASGSEVVLLCTYDTVYSNPDLFWYRIRPDYSFQFVFYGDNSRSEGADFTQGRFSVKHILTQKAFHLVISPVRTEDSATYYCASKVPTGGYATDKLIFGKGTRVTVEP.

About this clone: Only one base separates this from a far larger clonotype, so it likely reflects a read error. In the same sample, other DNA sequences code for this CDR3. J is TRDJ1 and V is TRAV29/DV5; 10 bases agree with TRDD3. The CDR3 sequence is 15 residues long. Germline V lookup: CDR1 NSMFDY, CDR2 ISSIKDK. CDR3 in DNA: TGTGCCGCAACCTTTACTGGGGGATACACCGATAAACTCATCTTT. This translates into CAATFTGGYTDKLIF.

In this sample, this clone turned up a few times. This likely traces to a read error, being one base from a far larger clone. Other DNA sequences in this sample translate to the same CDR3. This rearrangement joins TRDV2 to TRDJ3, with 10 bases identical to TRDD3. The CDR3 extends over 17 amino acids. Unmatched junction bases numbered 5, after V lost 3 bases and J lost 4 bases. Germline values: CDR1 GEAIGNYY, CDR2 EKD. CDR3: CACDELGDSWDTRQMFF. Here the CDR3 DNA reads TGTGCCTGTGACGAACTGGGGGATTCTTGGGACACCCGACAGATGTTTTTC.

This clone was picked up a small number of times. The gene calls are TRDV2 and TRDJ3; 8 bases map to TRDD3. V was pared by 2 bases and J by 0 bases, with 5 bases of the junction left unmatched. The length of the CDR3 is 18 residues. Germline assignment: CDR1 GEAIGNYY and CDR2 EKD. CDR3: CACDKLGVSSWDTRQMFF. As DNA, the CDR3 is TGTGCCTGTGACAAACTGGGGGTCAGCTCCTGGGACACCCGACAGATGTTTTTC.

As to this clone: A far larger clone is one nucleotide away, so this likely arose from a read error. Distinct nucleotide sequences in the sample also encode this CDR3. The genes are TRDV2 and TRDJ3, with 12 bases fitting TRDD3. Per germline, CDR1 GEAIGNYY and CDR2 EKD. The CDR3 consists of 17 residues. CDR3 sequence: CACDKLGDTRDTRQMFF. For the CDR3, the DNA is TGTGCCTGCGACAAACTGGGGGATACCCGGGACACCCGACAGATGTTTTTC.

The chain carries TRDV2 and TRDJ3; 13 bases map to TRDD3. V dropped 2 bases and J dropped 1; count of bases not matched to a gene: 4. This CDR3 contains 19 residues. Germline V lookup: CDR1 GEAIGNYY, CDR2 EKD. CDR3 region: CACDSTGGYASWDTRQMFF. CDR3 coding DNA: TGTGCCTGTGACAGTACTGGGGGATACGCGTCCTGGGACACCCGACAGATGTTTTTC.

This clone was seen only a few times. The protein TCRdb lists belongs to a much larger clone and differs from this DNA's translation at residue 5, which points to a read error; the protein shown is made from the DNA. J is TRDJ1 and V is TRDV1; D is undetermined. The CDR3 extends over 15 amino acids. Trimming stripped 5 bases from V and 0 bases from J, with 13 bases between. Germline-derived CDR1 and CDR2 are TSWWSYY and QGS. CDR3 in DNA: TGTGCTCTTGGGAAACGCCGCCTATACACCGATAAACTCATCTTT. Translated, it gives CALGKRRLYTDKLIF.

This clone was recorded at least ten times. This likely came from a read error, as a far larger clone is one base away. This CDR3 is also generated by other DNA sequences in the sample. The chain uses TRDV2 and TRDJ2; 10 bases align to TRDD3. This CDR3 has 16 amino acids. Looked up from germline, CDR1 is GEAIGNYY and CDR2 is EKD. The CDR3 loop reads CACDILGDTLTAQLFF. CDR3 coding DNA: TGCGCCTGTGACATCCTGGGGGATACTTTGACAGCACAACTCTTCTTT.

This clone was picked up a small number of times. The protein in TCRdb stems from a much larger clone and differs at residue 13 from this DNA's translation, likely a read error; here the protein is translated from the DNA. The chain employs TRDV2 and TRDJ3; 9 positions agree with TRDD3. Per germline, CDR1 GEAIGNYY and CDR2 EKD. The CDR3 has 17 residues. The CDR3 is CACDTKGIRRDTLQMFF. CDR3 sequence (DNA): TGTGCCTGTGACACCAAGGGGATACGAAGGGACACCCTACAGATGTTTTTC.

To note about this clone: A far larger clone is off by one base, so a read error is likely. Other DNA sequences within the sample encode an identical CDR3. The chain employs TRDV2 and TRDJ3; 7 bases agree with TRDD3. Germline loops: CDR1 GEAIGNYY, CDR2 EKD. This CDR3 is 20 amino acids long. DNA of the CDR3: TGTGCCTGTGACACCGCGGGGATAGGGATTAACTCCTGGGACACCCGACAGATGTTCTTC. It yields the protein CACDTAGIGINSWDTRQMFF.

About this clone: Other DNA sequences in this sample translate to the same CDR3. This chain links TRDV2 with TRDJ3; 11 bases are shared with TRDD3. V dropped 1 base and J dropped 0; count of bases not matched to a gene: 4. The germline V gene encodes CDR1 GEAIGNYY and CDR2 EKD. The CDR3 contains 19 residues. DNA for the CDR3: TGTGCCTGTGACACTGTACTGGGGGATAGCTCCTGGGACACCCGACAGATGTTTTTC. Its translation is CACDTVLGDSSWDTRQMFF.

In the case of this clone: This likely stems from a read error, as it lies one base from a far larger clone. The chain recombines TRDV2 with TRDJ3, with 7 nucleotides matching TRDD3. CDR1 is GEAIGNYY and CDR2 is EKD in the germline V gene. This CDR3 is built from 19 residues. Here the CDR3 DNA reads TGTGCCTGTGGCACCTTGGGGGAAGCGGGCTCCTGGGACACCCGACAGATGTTTTTC. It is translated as CACGTLGEAGSWDTRQMFF.

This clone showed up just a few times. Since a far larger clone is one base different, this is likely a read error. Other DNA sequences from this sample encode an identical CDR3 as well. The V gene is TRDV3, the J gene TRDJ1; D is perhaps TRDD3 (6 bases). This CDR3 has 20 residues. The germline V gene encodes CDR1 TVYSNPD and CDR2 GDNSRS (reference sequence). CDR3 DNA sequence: TGTGCCTTTAGCGCCTCCGCTGATCTGGGGTCCGTCCCTTACACCGATAAGCTCATCTTT. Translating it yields CAFSASADLGSVPYTDKLIF.

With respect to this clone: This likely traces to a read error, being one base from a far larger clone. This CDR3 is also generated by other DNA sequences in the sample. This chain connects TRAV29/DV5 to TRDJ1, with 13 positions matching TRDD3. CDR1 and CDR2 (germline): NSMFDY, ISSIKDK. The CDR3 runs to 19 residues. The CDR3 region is CAALFPVVLGDTRVLKLIF. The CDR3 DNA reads TGTGCCGCCCTATTCCCCGTCGTACTGGGGGATACGCGCGTCCTTAAACTCATCTTT. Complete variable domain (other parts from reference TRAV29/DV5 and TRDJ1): DQQVKQNSPSLSVQEGRISILNCDYTNSMFDYFLWYKKYPAEGPTFLISISSIKDKNEDGRFTVFLNKSAKHLSLHIVPSQPGDSAVYFCAALFPVVLGDTRVLKLIFGKGTRVTVEP.

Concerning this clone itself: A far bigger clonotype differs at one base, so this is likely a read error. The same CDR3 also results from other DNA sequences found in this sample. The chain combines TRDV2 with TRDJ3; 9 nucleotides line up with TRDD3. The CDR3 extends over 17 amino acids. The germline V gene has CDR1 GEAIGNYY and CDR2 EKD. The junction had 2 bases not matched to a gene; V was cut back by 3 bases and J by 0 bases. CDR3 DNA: TGTGCCTGTGACGAACTGGGGGACTCCTGGGACACCCGACAGATGTTTTTC. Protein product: CACDELGDSWDTRQMFF.

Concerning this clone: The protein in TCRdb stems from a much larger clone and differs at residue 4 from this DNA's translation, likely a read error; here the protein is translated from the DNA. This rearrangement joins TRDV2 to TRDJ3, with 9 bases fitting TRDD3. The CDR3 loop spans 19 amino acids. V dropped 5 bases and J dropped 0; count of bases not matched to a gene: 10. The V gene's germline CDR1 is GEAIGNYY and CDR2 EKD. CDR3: CACGILGDTSSWDTRQMFF. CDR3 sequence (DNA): TGTGCCTGTGGCATACTGGGGGACACGAGCTCCTGGGACACCCGACAGATGTTTTTC.

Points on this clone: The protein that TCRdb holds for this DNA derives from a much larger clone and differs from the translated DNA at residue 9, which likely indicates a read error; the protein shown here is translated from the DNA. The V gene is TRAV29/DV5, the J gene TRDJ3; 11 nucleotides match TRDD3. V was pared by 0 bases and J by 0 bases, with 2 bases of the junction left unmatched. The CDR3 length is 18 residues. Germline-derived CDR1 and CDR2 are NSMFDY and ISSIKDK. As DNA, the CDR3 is TGTGCAGCAAGCGTACTGGGGGATAACTCCTGGGACACCCGACAGATGTTTTTC. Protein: CAASVLGDNSWDTRQMFF.

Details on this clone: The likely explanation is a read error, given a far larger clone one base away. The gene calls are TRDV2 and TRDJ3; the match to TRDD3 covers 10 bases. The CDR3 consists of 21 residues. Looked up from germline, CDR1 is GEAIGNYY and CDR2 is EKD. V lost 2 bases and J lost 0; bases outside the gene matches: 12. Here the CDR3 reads CACDILGDAQKPSWDTRQMFF. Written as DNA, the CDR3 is TGTGCCTGTGACATACTGGGGGATGCGCAAAAACCCTCCTGGGACACCCGACAGATGTTTTTC.

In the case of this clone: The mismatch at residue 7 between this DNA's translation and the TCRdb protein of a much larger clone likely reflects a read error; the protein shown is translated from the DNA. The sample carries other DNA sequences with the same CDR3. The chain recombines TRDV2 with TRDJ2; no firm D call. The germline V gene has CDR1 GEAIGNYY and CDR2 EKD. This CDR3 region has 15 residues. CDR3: CACDTLEDLTAQLFF. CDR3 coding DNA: TGTGCCTGTGACACCTTGGAGGATTTGACAGCGCAACTCTTCTTT.

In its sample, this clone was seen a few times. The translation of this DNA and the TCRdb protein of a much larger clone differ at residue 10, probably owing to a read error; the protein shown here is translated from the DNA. CDR3: CACDTLGDTSTAQLFF. The CDR3 DNA follows: TGTGCCTGTGACACTCTGGGGGATACTTCGACAGCACAACTCTTCTTT. The V call is TRDV2, the J call TRDJ2; TRDD3 aligns across 11 bases. V was pared by 1 base and J by 4 bases, with 4 bases of the junction left unmatched. CDR3 length equals 16 residues. Germline lookup yields CDR1 GEAIGNYY and CDR2 EKD.

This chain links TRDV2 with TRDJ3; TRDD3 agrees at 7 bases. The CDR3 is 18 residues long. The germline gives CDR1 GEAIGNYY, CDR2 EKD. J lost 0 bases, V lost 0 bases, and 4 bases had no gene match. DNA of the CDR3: TGTGCCTGTGACACCGGGGGATGGAGCTCCTGGGACACCCGACAGATGTTTTTC. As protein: CACDTGGWSSWDTRQMFF.

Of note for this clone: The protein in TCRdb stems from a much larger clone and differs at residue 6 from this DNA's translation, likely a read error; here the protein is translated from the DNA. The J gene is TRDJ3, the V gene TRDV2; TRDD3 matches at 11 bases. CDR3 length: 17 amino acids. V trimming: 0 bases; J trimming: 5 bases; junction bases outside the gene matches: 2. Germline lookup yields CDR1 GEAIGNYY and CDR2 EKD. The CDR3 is CACDTWGIRRDTRQMFF. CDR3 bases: TGTGCCTGTGACACCTGGGGGATACGAAGGGACACCCGACAGATGTTTTTC.